This T cell receptor (beta chain) was recovered during a study of blood T cell repertoires in COVID-19. Overall study context: Some COVID-19 samples were acute and others convalescent; all came from the United States, Italy and Spain. PBMCs, B-cell-depleted T cells, or T cells provided the cDNA or gDNA that made up the material.

A Seattle source enrolled patients during active infection and followed them longitudinally. Study processing details: Amplification of reference gene primers provided the estimated nucleated cell counts. TCRdb's table, derived via immunoSEQ multiplex PCR, lists solely in-frame clones and lacks some. For V, J and clone size, that table is used; D and trimming come from the DNA. The sample yields about 420,000 clones, 85% to 90% seen once. The CDR3 has 14 amino acids. After removal of 2 bases from V and 6 bases from J, the junction contained 5 bases not matched to a gene. Germline V gene sequence: CDR1 SGHRS, CDR2 YFSETQ.

The J gene is TRBJ2-3, the V gene TRBV5-1; 8 positions match TRBD2. This sequence originates from a man younger than 30 with COVID-19, enrolled during active disease. Sequenced material: peripheral blood. The CDR3 protein is CASSFREGFDTQYF. CDR3 in DNA: TGCGCCAGCAGCTTCCGGGAGGGTTTTGATACGCAGTATTTT.